This T cell receptor beta chain emerged from a study of CD8 T cells in ankylosing spondylitis. TCRdb independently ran MiXCR on the 5' RACE reads; one entry per CDR3 protein. This sample carries 300,000 to 400,000 distinct CDR3 sequences, around 10% of them seen once, and the ten largest clones take about 10%. The CDR3 contains 17 residues. Looked up from germline, CDR1 is SGHKS and CDR2 is YYEKEE (reference sequence). The V and J ends lost 1 base and 8 bases respectively, with 19 bases between them. This clonotype was picked up many times. Sequences were obtained from blood, either unsorted or a sorted T cell fraction (not recorded which). This rearrangement joins TRBV5-5 to TRBJ1-6, with no clear D. This receptor was obtained from a female donor with ankylosing spondylitis or in good health (not recorded which). The CDR3 DNA reads as TGTGCCAGCAGCTTGACGGCTTTGGGGAATAGGGATTCACCCCTCCACTTT. Its protein product is CASSLTALGNRDSPLHF.